This T cell receptor beta chain was documented in a study of T cell repertoires in cytomegalovirus infection. Study-wide background: Public signatures in TCR beta pointed to CMV infection and matching HLA type.

J was trimmed by 8 bases and V by 0 bases; bases with no gene match: 6. The CDR3 has 15 amino acids. From germline, CDR1 is LGHDT and CDR2 YNNKEL (reference sequence). Study observations and caveats: Ex vivo responses were dominated by HLA-C-restricted CMV-specific TCR beta clonotypes. Pooled public TCR beta family frequency picked out CMV carriers with the relevant HLA.

TCRdb passed the reads through MiXCR, listing each CDR3 protein once. Of fewer than 550,000 distinct CDR3 sequences listed, roughly 29% are singletons. Note on this clonotype: Its antigen is unidentified.

The chain employs TRBV3-1 and TRBJ2-1; 8 bases are shared with TRBD2. Input material: PBMCs. This clonotype was sampled from a human donor in good health (CMV status not recorded). Some clones in this sample may be carry-over from other donors' samples. For the CDR3, the DNA is TGTGCCAGCAGCCAAGACGGAGCGGGAGAATATGAGCAGTTCTTC. Translating gives CASSQDGAGEYEQFF.